This TCR beta chain was sequenced for a study of T cells in women clearing cervical HPV infection. On the study more broadly: Cases were women with histologically confirmed HPV16-related CIN3 or worse, including a couple of invasive cancers. Controls were women whose single incident HPV16 infection cleared within 12 months without precancer or cancer.

The study, taken as a whole, reports: TRBV6-7 abundance was lower in cases than controls (around 0.1% versus 0.15%). Repertoire richness, not evenness, was significantly elevated in CIN3+ cases versus controls.

Measured with immunoSEQ multiplex PCR; TCRdb has only the in-frame clones, and not every one. The table lists under 45,000 clones, with around 7% in the top ten. The CDR3 has 15 residues. Germline CDR1 and CDR2: SSHAT and FNYEAQ (reference sequence). With 5 bases clipped from V and 2 bases from J, the junction kept 8 bases outside the gene matches. Note on this clone: Its specificity is not known. The missing CDR3 end, 3 residues past where the read stops, is filled in from the germline J gene.

The chain carries TRBV7-7 and TRBJ2-5; 7 nucleotides line up with TRBD2. The sample taken for sequencing was blood buffy coat. The clonotype was recovered from a woman aged 18 to 75 with a cervical HPV16 infection that either progressed to CIN3+ or cleared (not recorded which). Incomplete CDR3 DNA: TGTGCCAGCAGCCCGGGAGCGGGGACTCAAGAGACC. Protein product: CASSPGAGTQET. The entire CDR3 protein is CASSPGAGTQETQYF.